This entry describes one TCR beta chain. In its sample, this clone was seen a few times. This clone's antigen is unknown. Base qualities are not provided; no much larger clone lies one nucleotide away. From the cysteine through the phenylalanine, the CDR3 covers 16 amino acids. This entry keeps only the CDR3 DNA: 48 bases, framed from base 1. Germline trimming: 3 bases from V, 1 base from J; junction bases outside gene matches: 4. In the germline V gene, CDR1 corresponds to SGHTA and CDR2 to FQGTGA. The sample originates from a study of beta chain features in type 1 diabetes (dated by TCRdb to the late 2010s). About the investigation overall: Mean age, gender distribution, total cell number and subset yield did not differ between patients and healthy donors. A total of roughly 100,000,000 sorted cells were examined across all samples, and the number of cells per subset was strongly correlated with RNA yield. In the study, recently diagnosed type 1 diabetes patients and matched healthy donors were compared on the TCRB repertoires of their sorted circulating CD4+ T cell subsets. Regulatory and stem cell-like memory subsets were isolated from only 8 patients and roughly 8 healthy donors, whereas naive and central memory subsets came from all 28 donors. Summary of the overall study and its limitations: Patients with type 1 diabetes made fewer insertions and deleted more nucleotides at VDJ recombination sites, implying thymic rearrangement abnormalities. Because cDNA was sequenced instead of genomic DNA, activated cells with high expression could be over-represented, although the groups did not differ in activation or CD3 levels. Only small numbers of individuals were included in the HLA sub-analyses, which left unresolved whether HLA type had any influence on TCRB rearrangement. Naive, central memory and regulatory TCRB repertoires appeared to be more alike among patients than among healthy donors. Shorter templates might have been favored by PCR, but patient and control samples were amplified and corrected together, so both groups would have been affected equally by any skew. Type 1 diabetes patients showed a moderate but significant shortening of TCRB CDR3 length in all four CD4+ subsets.

The entire amount of isolated RNA was reverse transcribed using the High Capacity cDNA Reverse Transcription Kit, so the sequenced TCRB transcripts were expressed ones. Deep immunoSEQ sequencing was performed on naive, central memory and regulatory T cell samples, with an average of roughly 3.3 million total reads per sample. Sorted cells were lysed in RLT buffer, and RNA was extracted using DNase-treated RNeasy Micro or Mini kits according to cell number. Each cell subset was processed on its own to prevent cross-contamination, while patient and healthy donor samples were processed together. TCRB sequences were amplified from cDNA with the immunoSEQ multiplex PCR, producing 87-bp fragments spanning the CDR3 region. Sequencing of the amplicons was done on the Illumina HiSeq platform. The authors' pipeline ran thus. Synthetic template baselines were used to correct PCR bias computationally, reads within Hamming distance 2 were collapsed together, and singletons that could not be merged were discarded. Reads were aligned to IMGT to assign V, D and J genes, CDR3 length, and insertions or deletions at six rearrangement sites. Within each subset, clonotype counts were normalized to the number of sorted cells before true diversity and Gini coefficients were calculated with the tcR R package. The overlap coefficient, calculated on TCRB nucleotide sequences, was used to measure repertoire sharing. Out-of-frame TCRB sequences from naive cells were analyzed to stand in for the pre-selection repertoire. This is the immuneACCESS table as TCRdb keeps it, with only in-frame sequences that have V and J called. A part of the clones is gone; compared with another copy, unresolved V genes explain less than half, and the rest is unexplained. D and trimming come from the DNA, and the V and J calls and clone size come from that table. The sample table shows approximately 600,000 clones, and 9.5% to 15% are seen once. The leading ten clones occupy around 0.12% of the sample.

A single peripheral blood draw of around 0.11 L on average was collected from each donor into heparinised tubes. A BD FACSAria II and a panel including CD45RO, CCR7, CD25, CD127, CD95 and CD27 were used to sort naive, central memory, regulatory and stem cell-like memory CD4+ T cells. A purity above 95% was achieved for all sorted populations. PBMCs were isolated immediately by Lymphoprep density gradient centrifugation and stained directly without culture. So that batch effects would be minimized, each experiment stained and sorted samples in pairs, pairing one healthy donor with one patient. Material: naive CD4+ T cells from blood. Taken with the paper, the label for cell subset or site translates to: true naive CD4+ T cells. The receptor's source is a man in his thirties or forties with type 1 diabetes. The sequence is built from TRBV7-3 and TRBJ2-2; 8 nucleotides in the junction match TRBD1. CDR3 protein: CASSFLGTGNTGELFF. The nucleotide sequence is given as TGTGCCAGCAGCTTCCTGGGGACAGGGAACACCGGGGAGCTGTTTTTT.